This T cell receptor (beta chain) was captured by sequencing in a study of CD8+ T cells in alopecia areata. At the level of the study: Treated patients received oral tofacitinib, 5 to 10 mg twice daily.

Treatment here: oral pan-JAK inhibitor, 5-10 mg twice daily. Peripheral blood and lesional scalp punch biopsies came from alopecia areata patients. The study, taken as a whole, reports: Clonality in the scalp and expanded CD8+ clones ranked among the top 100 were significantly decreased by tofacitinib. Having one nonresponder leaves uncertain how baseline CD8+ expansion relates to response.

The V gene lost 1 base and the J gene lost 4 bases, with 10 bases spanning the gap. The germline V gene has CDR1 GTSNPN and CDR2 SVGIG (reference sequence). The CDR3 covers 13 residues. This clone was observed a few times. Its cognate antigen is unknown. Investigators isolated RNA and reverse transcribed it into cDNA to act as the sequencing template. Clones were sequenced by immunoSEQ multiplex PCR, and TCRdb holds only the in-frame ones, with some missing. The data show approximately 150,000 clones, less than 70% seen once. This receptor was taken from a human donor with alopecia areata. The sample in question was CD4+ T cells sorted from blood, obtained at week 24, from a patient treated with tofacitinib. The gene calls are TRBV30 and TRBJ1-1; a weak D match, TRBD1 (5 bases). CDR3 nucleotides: TGTGCCTGGAGTGAGCAAGGGGTCACTGAAGCTTTCTTT. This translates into CAWSEQGVTEAFF.